The rows below give T cell receptor beta chains drawn from one sample of a study of blood T cell repertoires in COVID-19. Repertoires were generated with immunoSEQ multiplex PCR, while TCRdb's copy carries only in-frame clones and drops some. This table has 130,000 to 150,000 clones, about 87% appearing once. Sequencing was done on a sample of peripheral blood. Receptors originate from a woman between 45 and 60 years old with acute or convalescent COVID-19. Both conserved end residues are part of each CDR3. A D gene is named only where the DNA matches it firmly. A row's size may be missing; if present it is once, few, many or a size class.

cdr3_nt cdr3_aa j_call d_call clone_size v_call
TGTGCCAGTAGTGAACAGGGGGCGCATGGAAACACCATATATTTT CASSEQGAHGNTIYF TRBJ1-3 TRBD1 . TRBV19
TGTGCCAGCAGCTTAGTCACAGGGGCAGGGGGAGAGACCCAGTACTTC CASSLVTGAGGETQYF TRBJ2-5 TRBD1 . TRBV7-7
TGTGCCAGCAGCCCCCTCGTGGGAGGGGACAATGAGCAGTTCTTC CASSPLVGGDNEQFF TRBJ2-1 TRBD2 . TRBV3-1/TRBV3-2
TGTGCCACCAGTGATTTGCTGGCCCCCTACGAGCAGTACTTC CATSDLLAPYEQYF TRBJ2-7 . . TRBV24-1
TGTGCCAGCACCCGGGGTAGCGATGAGCAGTTCTTC CASTRGSDEQFF TRBJ2-1 . once TRBV3-1/TRBV3-2
TGTGCCAGCAGCCCAAGGGGGGGGCTTAATGAAAAACTGTTTTTT CASSPRGGLNEKLFF TRBJ1-4 . . TRBV7-2
TGTGCCAGCAGCGAGGGACAGCTAATCTACGAGCAGTACTTC CASSEGQLIYEQYF TRBJ2-7 TRBD1 . TRBV9
TGTGCCAGCACCGGGGACAGACCGATGAACACTGAAGCTTTCTTT CASTGDRPMNTEAFF TRBJ1-1 TRBD1 . TRBV11-3
TGTGCCAGCGACCTCGGGGGGGCTAACGGGGAGCTGTTTTTT CASDLGGANGELFF TRBJ2-2 TRBD2 once TRBV2
TGTGCCAGCAGCTTAGTGAGACAGGGGGAAAGGGGTGAGCAGTTCTTC CASSLVRQGERGEQFF TRBJ2-1 TRBD1 . TRBV7-3
TGTGCCAGCAGCCGGACAGGTAACAACGTCCTGACTTTC CASSRTGNNVLTF TRBJ2-6 TRBD1 . TRBV7-2
TGTGCCAGTAGTATAACCGGAGGGGCTGAAGCTTTCTTT CASSITGGAEAFF TRBJ1-1 . few TRBV19
TGCGCCAGCAATGACAGGGGTTCAATTCGATTCGGGGAGCTGTTTTTT CASNDRGSIRFGELFF TRBJ2-2 TRBD1 . TRBV5-1
TGTGCCAGCAGCTCTACGGGGGGAAGCAATCAGCCCCAGCATTTT CASSSTGGSNQPQHF TRBJ1-5 . once TRBV7-3
TGTGCCAGCAGTGATCCGGGACAGGTGAACACTGAAGCTTTCTTT CASSDPGQVNTEAFF TRBJ1-1 TRBD1 . TRBV6-1
TGTGCCAGCAGCGGGAGGGACACCTCCTACGAGCAGTACTTC CASSGRDTSYEQYF TRBJ2-7 . . TRBV5-4
TGCGCCAGCAGTGGAAGTACATTGTCCTACAATGAGCAGTTCTTC CASSGSTLSYNEQFF TRBJ2-1 . . TRBV10-1
TGTGCCAGTAGTATATATACAGGCCCACCCCACAATCAGCCCCAGCATTTT CASSIYTGPPHNQPQHF TRBJ1-5 . . TRBV19
TGTGCCAGCAGCCCGGGCCTATACGAGCAGTACTTC CASSPGLYEQYF TRBJ2-7 . . TRBV6-2/TRBV6-3
TGTGCCAGCAGCTTGGGGCTAGCGGAGACCTACGAGCAGTACTTC CASSLGLAETYEQYF TRBJ2-7 TRBD2 . TRBV5-5
TGTGCCAGCAGCTTAGCAGTGCGAGAGCGTGGTGAGCAGTTCTTC CASSLAVRERGEQFF TRBJ2-1 . . TRBV7-2
TGTGCCAGCAGCTTAGGACAGCTGAACACCGGGGAGCTGTTTTTT CASSLGQLNTGELFF TRBJ2-2 . . TRBV7-9
TGTGCCTGGGGGTCCCAGGGGATCCACGAGCAGTACTTC CAWGSQGIHEQYF TRBJ2-7 . . TRBV30
TGTGCCAGCAGCTTGGGCTCTGCAGGGGACACTGAAGCTTTCTTT CASSLGSAGDTEAFF TRBJ1-1 . few TRBV5-8
TGTGCCAGCAGTTATCCAGGGACCTACGAGCAGTACTTC CASSYPGTYEQYF TRBJ2-7 . . TRBV6-5
TGTGCCAGCAGCCCCGGGACAGGCGGGATAGGGAACACTGAAGCTTTCTTT CASSPGTGGIGNTEAFF TRBJ1-1 TRBD1 . TRBV7-3
TGTGCCAGCAGCGGTGAGGGAAACACCATATATTTT CASSGEGNTIYF TRBJ1-3 . . TRBV9
TGCAGCTCCAGCCTCAGGGAAACGAACTATGGCTACACCTTC CSSSLRETNYGYTF TRBJ1-2 . . TRBV29-1
TGTGCCAGCAGCCAAGGCTTAGGACAGGGGCGGAATGAGCAGTTCTTC CASSQGLGQGRNEQFF TRBJ2-1 TRBD1 many TRBV9
TGCGCCAGCAGCTTCCAGGGGGCGCGAGGCTACACCTTC CASSFQGARGYTF TRBJ1-2 TRBD1 . TRBV5-1
TGTGCCTGGGTTCTGGGACTAGCGGGAAGCGAGCAGTACTTC CAWVLGLAGSEQYF TRBJ2-7 TRBD2 . TRBV30
TGTGCCAGTAGTCGTACTGTGGATGGCTACACCTTC CASSRTVDGYTF TRBJ1-2 . . TRBV19
TGTGCCACCAGCCCCGGACAGGGGAACTATGGCTACACCTTC CATSPGQGNYGYTF TRBJ1-2 TRBD1 . TRBV24-1
TGTGCCAGCAGCCCTGTCCCCGGCGGTGGCTACACCTTC CASSPVPGGGYTF TRBJ1-2 . . TRBV7-3
TGCGCCAGCAGCTTCGACTATTACAATGAGCAGTTCTTC CASSFDYYNEQFF TRBJ2-1 . . TRBV5-1
TGTGCCTGGAGTTCGGGACAAGATAATTCACCCCTCCACTTT CAWSSGQDNSPLHF TRBJ1-6 . few TRBV30
TGTGCCAGCAGTGAGCAGGTGAACACTGAAGCTTTCTTT CASSEQVNTEAFF TRBJ1-1 . once TRBV6-6